This is a list of T cell receptor beta chains from one sample in a study of blood T cell repertoires in COVID-19. Produced via immunoSEQ multiplex PCR; TCRdb's table is partial and in-frame only. The data hold a few hundred thousand clones, with approximately 90% observed a single time. Sequencing was carried out using PBMCs or T cells enriched from blood (not recorded which). The receptors were gathered from a middle-aged woman who had been exposed to COVID-19. The conserved cysteine and the conserved F or W are not part of the CDR3 here.

v_call	cdr3_length	j_call	cdr3_aa
TRBV7-9	13	TRBJ1-5	ASSDATGTNQPQH
TRBV15	11	TRBJ2-1	ATSRSRLNEQF
TRBV18	10	TRBJ2-3	ATGQGSDTQY
TRBV7-2	13	TRBJ1-6	ASSWGQGLNSPLH
TRBV19	10	TRBJ2-7	ASSIVNGEPY
TRBV5-1	14	TRBJ2-1	ASSLASGGRYNEQF
TRBV7-7	13	TRBJ2-2	ASSSGGGETGELF
TRBV20-1	11	TRBJ1-3	SASWGPGNTIY
TRBV6-5	14	TRBJ2-2	ASSYSGAQAEGELF
TRBV9	12	TRBJ1-1	ASSVEMAGPEAF
TRBV7-2	15	TRBJ2-5	ASSLRGVAGAGETQY
TRBV18	11	TRBJ1-5	ASSPGTNQPQH
TRBV7-6	13	TRBJ2-2	ATTLGLNEPGELF
TRBV19	13	TRBJ1-3	ASSIVGGSGNTIY
TRBV5-1	11	TRBJ1-1	ASSWGPGTEAF
TRBV12-3/TRBV12-4	11	TRBJ1-3	ASSLREVNTIY
TRBV5-1	14	TRBJ1-5	ASSPGGSIGNQPQH